The clone carrying this TCR beta chain was seen only a few times. The trim removed 4 bases at V and 4 bases at J, leaving 12 bases unmatched. Germline assignment: CDR1 SGDLS and CDR2 YYNGEE. This CDR3 has 17 amino acids. This sample was included in a study of blood T cell repertoires in COVID-19. Here immunoSEQ multiplex PCR was the method, and the copy in TCRdb shows in-frame clones only, minus some. The sample gives 180,000 or so clones, 70% to 90% of which show up once; roughly 1.1% is in the top ten. J is TRBJ2-5 and V is TRBV9; TRBD2 aligns across 11 bases. The sequence was collected from a man aged 60 to 69 who had recovered from COVID-19. Sequenced: peripheral blood. CDR3 nucleotide sequence: TGTGCCAGCAGCCCATCCCTCCTAGCGGGGGGCGGAGAGACCCAGTACTTC. Protein sequence: CASSPSLLAGGGETQYF.